One and the same sample provided the 7 T cell receptor beta chains below, sequenced in a study of control samples from healthy donors and cancer patients. Sequencing was performed with immunoSEQ multiplex PCR; in TCRdb, only in-frame clones are kept and a portion is missing. The data contain more than 85,000 clones, roughly 89% of them singletons. Sequenced: blood. These receptors were taken from a woman in her 50s in good health.

The chain couples TRBV5-4 to TRBJ2-7, with D hard to call. V was trimmed by 4 bases and J by 3 bases, leaving 11 bases between them. Germline V gene sequence: CDR1 SGHNT, CDR2 YYREEE (reference sequence). This CDR3 contains 13 residues. This CDR3 is CASSRPSLYEQYF. The DNA of the CDR3 is TGTGCCAGCAGCCGACCCTCTCTCTACGAGCAGTACTTC.

This clone was seen only once. DNA of the CDR3: TGTGCCACCAGTGATTCGCACAGCCCCACAGATACGCAGTATTTT. It translates to CATSDSHSPTDTQYF. The V call is TRBV24-1, the J call TRBJ2-3; D gene unclear. The V end was cut by 2 bases, the J end by 2 bases, with 10 bases between. The CDR3 runs 15 residues. Germline assignment: CDR1 KGHDR and CDR2 SFDVKD.

The genes are TRBV6-2 or TRBV6-3 and TRBJ2-7, with a tentative D call TRBD2 (6 bases). V dropped 4 bases and J dropped 6 bases, with 13 bases sitting between them. Germline V gives CDR1 MNHEY, CDR2 SVGEGT. The CDR3 loop spans 13 amino acids. CDR3 DNA sequence: TGTGCCAGCAGTTTTGGACTACCTGCCGAGCAGTACGTC. Protein sequence: CASSFGLPAEQYV.

The gene calls are TRBV5-1 and TRBJ2-3, with D uncertain. The V end was cut by 5 bases, the J end by 4 bases, with 11 bases between. This CDR3 is 13 amino acids long. Germline-derived CDR1 and CDR2 are SGHRS and YFSETQ. The CDR3 sequence is CASSSTGPDTQYF. The CDR3, as DNA: TGCGCCAGCAGTTCCACCGGCCCAGATACGCAGTATTTT.

This sequence joins TRBV18 and TRBJ1-2; 8 bases align to TRBD1. Germline CDR1 and CDR2: KGHSH and LQKENI. This CDR3 has 13 amino acids. V gave up 3 bases and J gave up 6 bases; unmatched junction bases: 3. CDR3 nucleotide sequence: TGTGCCAGCTCACCGGACAGGGAAGATGGCTACACCTTC. Protein product: CASSPDREDGYTF.

This chain uses TRBV11-1 with TRBJ2-7; the D gene is possibly TRBD2 (5 bases). The germline V gene encodes CDR1 SGHAT and CDR2 FQDESV (reference sequence). Between the trimmed V and J ends, which lost 4 bases and 4 bases, there was a span of 17 bases. The CDR3 runs 15 residues. CDR3 sequence: CASSSKGTRGYEQYV. The CDR3, as DNA: TGTGCCAGCAGCTCCAAAGGTACGAGAGGGTACGAGCAGTACGTC.

The chain uses TRBV13 and TRBJ2-3; the D is unclear. V lost 3 bases and J 3 bases, leaving 7 bases between the germline ends. CDR1 and CDR2 (germline): PRHDT, FYEKMQ (reference sequence). The CDR3 contains 13 residues. The CDR3 here is CASSFVATDTQYF. The CDR3 DNA is TGTGCCAGCAGCTTCGTGGCGACAGATACGCAGTATTTT. Using reference TRBV13 and TRBJ2-3 for the parts outside the CDR3, the full variable domain is AAGVIQSPRHLIKEKRETATLKCYPIPRHDTVYWYQQGPGQDPQFLISFYEKMQSDKGSIPDRFSAQQFSDYHSELNMSSLELGDSALYFCASSFVATDTQYFGPGTRLTVL.